This T cell receptor beta chain is from a study of cytomegalovirus exposure and HLA in healthy donors. The study ran its PCR with 60 Vbeta and 13 Jbeta primers. This table comes from immunoSEQ multiplex PCR, and its TCRdb copy is limited to in-frame clones, with some not included. Among fewer than 350,000 clones listed, approximately 90% were seen once. General study findings and limits: Many donors shared some public TCRs, even though most TCR sequences were rare. In a later analysis, at a false discovery rate of 0.05, approximately 16,000 TCR beta sequences were associated with HLA alleles.

In regard to this clone: Antigen specificity is unknown.

Germline CDR1 SQVTM, CDR2 ANQGSEA. The CDR3 totals 13 residues. J lost 3 bases, V lost 6 bases, and 5 bases had no gene match. The source is a woman aged 18-29 years in good health and CMV-seronegative. The J gene is TRBJ1-3, the V gene TRBV29-1, with 7 bases lining up with TRBD1. Sequencing was performed on PBMCs. The CDR3 sequence is CSVEQGFGNTIYF. The CDR3 DNA sequence: TGCAGCGTGGAACAGGGGTTTGGAAACACCATATATTTT.